This T cell receptor (beta chain) was identified in a study of T cell repertoires in cytomegalovirus infection. On the study more broadly: Based on public TCR beta signatures, there were indications of CMV infection and of a matching HLA type. Study-level points and caveats: In two of eight donors, the top clonotype was HLA-C-restricted CMV-specific.

Worth noting for this clonotype: The antigen is not known.

MiXCR was run by TCRdb on the reads, yielding one entry per CDR3 protein. Here the sample spans more than 150,000 distinct CDR3 sequences, roughly a fifth being singletons. This CDR3 region has 15 residues. From germline, CDR1 is SGHRS and CDR2 YFSETQ. V shed 3 bases and J 5 bases; nucleotides not matched to a gene: 5. The clonotype comes from a human donor in good health (CMV status not recorded). Some clones in this sample may be carry-over from other donors' samples. The chain uses TRBV5-1 and TRBJ1-2; 12 bases agree with TRBD1. The material sequenced was PBMCs. The CDR3 sequence: CASSSGTGGIYGYTF. CDR3 in DNA: TGCGCCAGCAGCTCCGGGACAGGGGGCATATATGGCTACACCTTC. The variable domain in full, completed from reference TRBV5-1 and TRBJ1-2, reads KAGVTQTPRYLIKTRGQQVTLSCSPISGHRSVSWYQQTPGQGLQFLFEYFSETQRNKGNFPGRFSGRQFSNSRSEMNVSTLELGDSALYLCASSSGTGGIYGYTFGSGTRLTVV.